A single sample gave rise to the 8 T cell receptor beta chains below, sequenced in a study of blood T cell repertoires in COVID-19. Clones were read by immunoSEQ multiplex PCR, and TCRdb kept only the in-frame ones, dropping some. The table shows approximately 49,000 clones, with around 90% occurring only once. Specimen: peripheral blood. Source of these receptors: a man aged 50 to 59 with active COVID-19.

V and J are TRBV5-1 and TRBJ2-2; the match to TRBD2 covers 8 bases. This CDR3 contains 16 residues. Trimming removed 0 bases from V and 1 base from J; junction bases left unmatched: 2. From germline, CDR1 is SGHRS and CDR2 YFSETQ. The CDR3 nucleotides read TGCGCCAGCAGCTTGGGGGGACTAGTGAACACCGGGGAGCTGTTTTTT. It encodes CASSLGGLVNTGELFF. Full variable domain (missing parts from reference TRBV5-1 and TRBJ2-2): KAGVTQTPRYLIKTRGQQVTLSCSPISGHRSVSWYQQTPGQGLQFLFEYFSETQRNKGNFPGRFSGRQFSNSRSEMNVSTLELGDSALYLCASSLGGLVNTGELFFGEGSRLTVL.

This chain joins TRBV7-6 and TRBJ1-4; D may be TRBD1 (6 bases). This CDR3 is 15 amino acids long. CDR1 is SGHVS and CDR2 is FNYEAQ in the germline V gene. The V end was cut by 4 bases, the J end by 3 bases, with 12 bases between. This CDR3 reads CASSSSGAANEKLFF. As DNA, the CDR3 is TGTGCCAGCAGCTCATCAGGGGCGGCTAATGAAAAACTGTTTTTT.

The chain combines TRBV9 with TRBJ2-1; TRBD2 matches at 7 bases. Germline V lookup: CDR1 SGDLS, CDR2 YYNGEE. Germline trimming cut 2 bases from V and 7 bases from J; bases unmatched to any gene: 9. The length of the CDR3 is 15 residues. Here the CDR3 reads CASSVHPTSPNEQFF. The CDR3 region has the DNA TGTGCCAGCAGCGTTCACCCGACTAGCCCAAATGAGCAGTTCTTC.

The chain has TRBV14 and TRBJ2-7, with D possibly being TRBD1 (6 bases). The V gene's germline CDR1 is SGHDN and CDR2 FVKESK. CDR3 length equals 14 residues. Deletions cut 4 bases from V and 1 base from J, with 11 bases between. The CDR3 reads CASSRQAGSYEQYF. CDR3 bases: TGTGCCAGCAGCCGACAGGCAGGTTCCTACGAGCAGTACTTC. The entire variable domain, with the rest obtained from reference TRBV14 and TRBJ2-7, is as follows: EAGVTQFPSHSVIEKGQTVTLRCDPISGHDNLYWYRRVMGKEIKFLLHFVKESKQDESGMPNNRFLAERTGGTYSTLKVQPAELEDSGVYFCASSRQAGSYEQYFGPGTRLTVT.

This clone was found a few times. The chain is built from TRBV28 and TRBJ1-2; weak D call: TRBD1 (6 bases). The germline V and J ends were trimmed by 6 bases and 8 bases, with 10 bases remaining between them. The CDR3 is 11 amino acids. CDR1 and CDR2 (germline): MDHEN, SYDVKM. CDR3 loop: CASRGTPGYTF. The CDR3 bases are TGTGCCAGCAGGGGGACACCCGGCTACACCTTC.

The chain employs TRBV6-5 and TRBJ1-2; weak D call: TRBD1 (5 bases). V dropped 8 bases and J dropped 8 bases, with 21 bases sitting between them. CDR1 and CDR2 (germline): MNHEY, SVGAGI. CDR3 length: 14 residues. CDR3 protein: CASRPGRGVDGYTF. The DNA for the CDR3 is TGTGCCAGCCGACCTGGGCGGGGGGTGGACGGCTACACCTTC.

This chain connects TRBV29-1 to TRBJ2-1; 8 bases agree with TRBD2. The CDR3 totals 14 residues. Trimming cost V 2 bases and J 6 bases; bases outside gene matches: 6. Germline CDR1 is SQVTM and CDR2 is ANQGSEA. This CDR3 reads CSVERLAGFNEQFF. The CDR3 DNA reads TGCAGCGTTGAACGGTTAGCGGGGTTCAATGAGCAGTTCTTC.

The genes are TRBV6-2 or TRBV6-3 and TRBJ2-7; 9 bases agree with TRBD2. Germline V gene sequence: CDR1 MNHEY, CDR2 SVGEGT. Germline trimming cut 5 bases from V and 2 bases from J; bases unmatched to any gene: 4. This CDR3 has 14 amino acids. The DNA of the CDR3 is TGTGCCAGCAGTCGTAGCGGGGGAACCTACGAGCAGTACTTC. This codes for CASSRSGGTYEQYF.